Listed below are T cell receptor beta chains from one sample, sequenced in a study of T cell responses to AZD1222 COVID-19 vaccine. Assay used: immunoSEQ multiplex PCR; TCRdb lists only in-frame clones, some missing. This sample has about 140,000 clones, with 80% to 95% found just once. Sample: peripheral blood, taken on day 0 of AZD1222 vaccination. The receptor source for this set is an adult in good health. CDR3s include the opening cysteine and the closing phenylalanine or tryptophan. D genes are given only for firm matches.

v_gene	d_gene	CDR3aa
TRBV6-5	TRBD1	CASRRGTGTNYGYTF
TRBV7-9	NA	CASSPVWEAYEQYF
TRBV21-1	NA	CASSKEAGALEETQYF
TRBV5-1	TRBD1	CASSLGTGEGEKLFF
TRBV5-1	TRBD2	CASSLATTSIDNEQFF
TRBV4-1	NA	CASSQDLRPRNTGELFF
TRBV19	TRBD2	CASRGGLARNTGELFF
TRBV6-5	NA	CASSYRGSYNEQFF
TRBV3-1/TRBV3-2	TRBD2	CASSQGGVLAGDHEQYF
TRBV28	NA	CASSSLGGLLVRETQYF
TRBV5-1	NA	CASSTQTGELFF
TRBV5-6	NA	CASSWAQINEQYF
TRBV30	NA	CAWSRGSSYNEQFF
TRBV5-4	NA	CASSRGYEQYF
TRBV3-1/TRBV3-2	NA	CASSQATEAFF
TRBV4-2	NA	CASSQDDRRQDGYTF
TRBV18	TRBD1	CASSLQGYPNEKLFF
TRBV5-6	TRBD1	CASSPRPGGNEKLFF